The T cell receptor (beta chain) under discussion was sequenced for a study of shared clonotypes between healthy human individuals. The method was immunoSEQ multiplex PCR; TCRdb's version includes in-frame clones alone and lacks a portion of them. The sample contains 600,000 to 750,000 clones, roughly 72% of which appear only once. This clonotype was sampled from a woman aged 30 to 39 in good health. The sequenced material came from memory CD4+ T cells sorted from blood. Subset: CD45RA-negative fraction.

CDR3 sequence (DNA): TGTGCCAGCAGCTTGGGGTCTCGTAGCGATAGCAATCAGCCCCAGCATTTT. Translated: CASSLGSRSDSNQPQHF. The chain recombines TRBV5-8 with TRBJ1-5; D is unresolved. With 0 bases removed from V and 0 bases from J, the gap between germline ends came to 13 bases. The CDR3 is 17 amino acids. CDR1 and CDR2 from the germline V gene are SGHTS and YDEGEE.